This T cell receptor beta chain was profiled in a study of blood T cell repertoires in COVID-19. Study-wide background: From the United States, Italy and Spain came samples of acute and convalescent COVID-19.

Original handling: Amplification from reference gene primers served as the basis for estimated nucleated cell counts. Assay used: immunoSEQ multiplex PCR; TCRdb lists only in-frame clones, some missing. That table furnishes V, J and clone size, whereas the DNA furnished D and trimming. The sample carries tens of thousands of clones, over 65% recorded once. Germline lookup yields CDR1 SGHRS and CDR2 YFSETQ. CDR3 length: 14 residues. The J segment lost 6 bases and the V segment lost 2 bases, leaving 4 bases of the junction unmatched. The Seattle site enrolled patients during active infection and followed them longitudinally.

Sequencing was done on a sample of peripheral blood. V gene TRBV5-1 combines with J gene TRBJ2-2; TRBD1 matches 7 bases. This receptor was taken from an older man with COVID-19, enrolled during active disease. The CDR3, as DNA: TGCGCCAGCAGCTTTCAACAGGGGCCCGGGGAGCTGTTTTTT. This codes for CASSFQQGPGELFF. Filled out from reference TRBV5-1 and TRBJ2-2, the complete variable domain reads KAGVTQTPRYLIKTRGQQVTLSCSPISGHRSVSWYQQTPGQGLQFLFEYFSETQRNKGNFPGRFSGRQFSNSRSEMNVSTLELGDSALYLCASSFQQGPGELFFGEGSRLTVL.